This T cell receptor beta chain was recorded in a study of T cells in Graves' hyperthyroidism and ophthalmopathy. This CDR3 has 15 amino acids. V was trimmed by 1 base and J by 3 bases, leaving 10 bases between them. Amplification targeted TCR beta CDR3 regions from RNA transcripts. HTBI primers were the set used in a first-round RT-PCR of the TCR CDR3. A single record per CDR3 protein comes from TCRdb applying MiXCR to the multiplex PCR reads. The sample lists under 550,000 distinct CDR3 sequences, just under 20% occurring once. The gene calls are TRBV12-3 or TRBV12-4 and TRBJ1-3; a weak D match, TRBD1 (5 bases). What was sequenced was blood. This clonotype was sampled from a middle-aged man with Graves' ophthalmopathy. In DNA, the CDR3 is TGTGCCAGCAGTTTAGACAGGATAGGTGGAAACACCATATATTTT. Translation: CASSLDRIGGNTIYF.